This TCR beta chain was retrieved from a study of T cell responses to AZD1222 COVID-19 vaccine. The CDR3 runs to 12 residues. Between the trimmed V and J ends, which lost 5 bases and 4 bases, there was a span of 11 bases. The germline V gene has CDR1 SQVTM and CDR2 ANQGSEA. Study-wide results and caveats: It should be noted that donors were predominantly white British and more often female, and clonal diversity was possibly underestimated. Sampling that yielded the repertoires occurred only after the peak T cell response. Along spike, vaccine-associated CD4 TCRs were found throughout, with dominance at 160-218 and 743-854. After two AZD1222 doses, spike-specific TCR breadth and depth rose versus day 0.

The table lists this clone with a count of one. As yet, its antigen is unknown. Libraries were prepared by immunoSEQ multiplex PCR; TCRdb keeps only in-frame clonotypes and omits some of them. The table has 150,000 to 200,000 clones, around 92% seen once. This receptor was taken from an adult in good health. The sample here was peripheral blood, taken on day 0 of AZD1222 vaccination. This rearrangement joins TRBV29-1 to TRBJ1-2; D is undetermined. CDR3 sequence (DNA): TGCAGCGTTTATGAGCCGCCCTATGGCTACACCTTC. Amino acid sequence: CSVYEPPYGYTF.